This T cell receptor beta chain was found in a study of T-cell reconstitution after alpha-beta-depleted transplantation in children. Preparation of the TCRbeta library used unique molecular identifiers. MiXCR, run by TCRdb on the PCR reads, gives a single entry per CDR3 protein. The repertoire includes just over 350,000 distinct CDR3 sequences, 13% of them detected once, and 4% to 5.5% sits in the top ten. This clonotype was picked up a small number of times. This CDR3 has 12 residues. V lost 5 bases to trimming and J lost 8 bases, with 13 bases between them. CDR1 is SGHRS and CDR2 is YFSETQ in the germline V gene.

This TCR derives from a human donor who donated a stem cell graft to a child with Fanconi anemia. The chain employs TRBV5-1 and TRBJ1-1; a possible D gene is TRBD1 (5 bases). Sequenced material: PBMCs, taken from the stem cell graft. This chain's CDR3 is CASRGVAWEAFF. The CDR3 DNA sequence: TGCGCCAGCAGAGGGGTGGCGTGGGAAGCTTTCTTT. The full variable domain, rest sourced from reference TRBV5-1 and TRBJ1-1, is KAGVTQTPRYLIKTRGQQVTLSCSPISGHRSVSWYQQTPGQGLQFLFEYFSETQRNKGNFPGRFSGRQFSNSRSEMNVSTLELGDSALYLCASRGVAWEAFFGQGTRLTVV.